These 2 T cell receptor beta chains were all obtained from the same sample, sequenced in a study of blood T cell repertoires in COVID-19. The protocol was immunoSEQ multiplex PCR, while the TCRdb copy is restricted to in-frame clones and leaves out a portion. The top ten hold roughly 9.2% of the sample, which has about 64,000 clones, around 90% seen once. The sample consisted of peripheral blood. All receptors come from a woman of 80 years or more with active COVID-19.

The V gene is TRBV7-9, the J gene TRBJ2-5; 13 nucleotides match TRBD2. CDR1 SEHNR and CDR2 FQNEAQ come from the germline V gene (reference sequence). This CDR3 spans 17 amino acids. The trim removed 5 bases at V and 2 bases at J, leaving 8 bases unmatched. Here the CDR3 reads CASSPPTSGRLQETQYF. CDR3 DNA: TGTGCCAGCAGCCCCCCGACTAGCGGGAGGCTACAAGAGACCCAGTACTTC.

V and J are TRBV5-1 and TRBJ2-3, with D unresolved. The V end was cut by 0 bases, the J end by 3 bases, with 14 bases between. Germline assignment: CDR1 SGHRS and CDR2 YFSETQ. This CDR3 comprises 16 residues. Here the CDR3 reads CASSLEVAGRTDTQYF. The CDR3 DNA reads TGCGCCAGCAGCTTGGAAGTTGCAGGCAGGACAGATACGCAGTATTTT.